The 26 T cell receptor beta chains below were found in one sample sequenced in a study of blood T cell repertoires in COVID-19. Assay: immunoSEQ multiplex PCR; the TCRdb copy retains only in-frame clones and omits some. The sample has about 310,000 clones, roughly 87% seen once; the top ten hold 1%. Sequenced: peripheral blood. These receptors all stem from a man over 45 with active or convalescent COVID-19.

The chain joins TRBV30 to TRBJ1-5; D is perhaps TRBD1 (6 bases). Per the germline V gene, CDR1 is GTSNPN and CDR2 is SVGIG (reference sequence). V lost 1 base, J lost 4 bases, and 11 bases lay in between. The CDR3 covers 14 residues. The CDR3 sequence is CAWSDREGNQPQHF. The CDR3 DNA reads TGTGCCTGGAGTGACAGGGAAGGGAATCAGCCCCAGCATTTT.

The chain links TRBV18 to TRBJ1-5, with D maybe TRBD1 (6 bases). The length of the CDR3 is 15 residues. CDR1 KGHSH and CDR2 LQKENI come from the germline V gene. V lost 6 bases and J 1 base, leaving 13 bases between the germline ends. The CDR3 DNA reads as TGTGCCAGCTCGCGTACAGGGCTCAGCAATCAGCCCCAGCATTTT. As protein: CASSRTGLSNQPQHF.

This clone was recorded once. This chain uses TRBV6-5 with TRBJ1-3; D gene uncertain. V was clipped by 2 bases and J by 0 bases, with 8 bases between them. This CDR3 has 15 residues. Per the germline V gene, CDR1 is MNHEY and CDR2 is SVGAGI. The CDR3 bases are TGTGCCAGCAGTTACAGTCGGGACTCTGGAAACACCATATATTTT. Translation: CASSYSRDSGNTIYF.

This chain uses TRBV27 with TRBJ2-7; the D is unclear. The CDR3 runs 14 residues. Trimming shortened V by 0 bases and J by 1 base, and 7 bases separated the two germline ends. Germline V gene sequence: CDR1 MNHEY, CDR2 SMNVEV (reference sequence). The CDR3: CASSLSFTSYEQYF. CDR3 DNA sequence: TGTGCCAGCAGTTTATCGTTTACTTCCTACGAGCAGTACTTC.

The chain has TRBV11-2 and TRBJ2-7, with 10 bases fitting TRBD1. The CDR3 has 16 amino acids. With V trimmed by 1 base and J by 3 bases, 6 bases remained unmatched. Germline assignment: CDR1 SGHAT and CDR2 FQNNGV. The CDR3 coding sequence is TGTGCCAGCAGCTTAGGGGGGACAGGGGCTTACTACGAGCAGTACTTC. Translation: CASSLGGTGAYYEQYF. The full variable domain, its missing parts supplied by reference TRBV11-2 and TRBJ2-7, is EAGVAQSPRYKIIEKRQSVAFWCNPISGHATLYWYQQILGQGPKLLIQFQNNGVVDDSQLPKDRFSAERLKGVDSTLKIQPAKLEDSAVYLCASSLGGTGAYYEQYFGPGTRLTVT.

J is TRBJ2-1 and V is TRBV4-2; D uncertain. The length of the CDR3 is 13 residues. V was shortened by 1 base and J by 4 bases, with 5 bases between the two germline ends. CDR1 and CDR2 (germline): LGHNA, YNFKEQ. This CDR3 reads CASSQGIYNEQFF. The CDR3 nucleotides read TGTGCCAGCAGCCAAGGTATTTACAATGAGCAGTTCTTC.

The V gene is TRBV30, the J gene TRBJ2-2; tentative D call: TRBD1 (6 bases). This CDR3 contains 14 residues. V was clipped by 2 bases and J by 5 bases, with 12 bases between them. The germline V gene encodes CDR1 GTSNPN and CDR2 SVGIG (reference sequence). This CDR3 reads CAWSQTGWTGELFF. The CDR3 DNA reads as TGTGCCTGGAGTCAGACAGGTTGGACCGGGGAGCTGTTTTTT.

The J gene is TRBJ1-6, the V gene TRBV28, with D possibly matching TRBD1 (5 bases). Deletions cut 4 bases from V and 9 bases from J, with 19 bases between. Germline values: CDR1 MDHEN, CDR2 SYDVKM. The CDR3 runs to 16 residues. CDR3 sequence (DNA): TGTGCCAGCAGTTCCATGCGACAGTCCTTTGGTTCACCCCTCCACTTT. Translating it yields CASSSMRQSFGSPLHF.

V is TRBV12-3 or TRBV12-4 and J is TRBJ1-5; D is undetermined. This CDR3 has 13 residues. Trimming took off 6 bases at V and 5 bases at J, with 11 bases between the two ends. The CDR3 DNA reads TGTGCCAGCAGCACCTCGGCGGATCAGCCCCAGCATTTT. Protein sequence: CASSTSADQPQHF.

About this clone: At the DNA level, this CDR3 is encoded by other sequences in the same sample as well. The rearrangement links TRBV5-1 to TRBJ1-1; D possibly corresponds to TRBD1 (5 bases). This CDR3 has 13 amino acids. The V and J ends lost 4 bases and 1 base respectively, with 8 bases between them. Germline CDR1 SGHRS, CDR2 YFSETQ. The CDR3 DNA follows: TGCGCCAGCAGCCCCACAGGGAACACTGAAGCTTTCTTT. It is translated as CASSPTGNTEAFF.

The rearrangement joins TRBV2 to TRBJ1-2; D might be TRBD1 (6 bases). Trimming pared 8 bases from V and 5 bases from J, leaving 24 bases between. CDR1 and CDR2 from the germline V gene are SNHLY and FYNNEI. The CDR3 has 16 amino acids. CDR3 sequence: CASYGGRGNKMYGYTF. CDR3 bases: TGTGCCAGCTATGGGGGCAGGGGTAATAAGATGTATGGCTACACCTTC.

This chain links TRBV2 with TRBJ2-1; no clear D gene. CDR3 length: 14 amino acids. Trimming left V 4 bases short and J 5 bases short, with 12 bases between. In germline, CDR1 is SNHLY, CDR2 FYNNEI. CDR3 bases: TGTGCCAGCAGTGGAGGTCTTCAAAACAATGAGCAGTTCTTC. Amino acid sequence: CASSGGLQNNEQFF. Drawing the rest from reference TRBV2 and TRBJ2-1, the complete variable domain is EPEVTQTPSHQVTQMGQEVILRCVPISNHLYFYWYRQILGQKVEFLVSFYNNEISEKSEIFDDQFSVERPDGSNFTLKIRSTKLEDSAMYFCASSGGLQNNEQFFGPGTRLTVL.

The chain combines TRBV3-1 (or the pseudogene TRBV3-2) with TRBJ2-1; 15 nucleotides line up with TRBD2. The CDR3 sequence is 19 residues long. Looked up from germline, CDR1 is LGHDT and CDR2 is YNNKEL (reference sequence). The junction had 16 bases not matched to a gene; V was cut back by 3 bases and J by 10 bases. CDR3 loop: CASSHQPGLAGGGFWEQFF. In DNA form, the CDR3 reads TGTGCCAGCAGCCATCAGCCGGGACTAGCGGGAGGTGGCTTCTGGGAGCAGTTCTTC.

The chain combines TRBV19 with TRBJ1-3, with D possibly being TRBD1 (6 bases). Trimming shortened V by 6 bases and J by 4 bases, and 19 bases separated the two germline ends. Germline V gene lookup returns CDR1 LNHDA and CDR2 SQIVND (reference sequence). CDR3 length: 16 residues. In DNA, the CDR3 is TGTGCCAGTAGCTCTCACAGGGCCCGAGGAGGAAACACCATATATTTT. It is translated as CASSSHRARGGNTIYF.

The V and J genes are TRBV19 and TRBJ2-3, with D uncertain. There are 14 residues in the CDR3. CDR1 is LNHDA and CDR2 is SQIVND in the germline V gene (reference sequence). V was cut by 7 bases and J by 1 base, with 12 bases left in between. CDR3 sequence (DNA): TGTGCCAGTACGCACCCGGGTCGCACAGATACGCAGTATTTT. This encodes CASTHPGRTDTQYF.

This chain uses TRBV18 with TRBJ1-5, with 7 bases identical to TRBD1. This CDR3 has 14 residues. V lost 4 bases, J lost 5 bases, and 5 bases stayed unmatched. The germline gives CDR1 KGHSH, CDR2 LQKENI. CDR3 loop: CASSLEGAYQPQHF. The CDR3 DNA reads TGTGCCAGCTCACTCGAGGGGGCTTATCAGCCCCAGCATTTT.

This rearrangement joins TRBV28 to TRBJ2-3; 10 bases agree with TRBD1. The CDR3 is made up of 16 amino acids. CDR1 MDHEN and CDR2 SYDVKM come from the germline V gene. J lost 5 bases, V lost 4 bases, and 9 bases had no gene match. The CDR3 region has the DNA TGTGCCAGCAGTTCCCCCGGACAGGGGGGGATAGATACGCAGTATTTT. Translation gives CASSSPGQGGIDTQYF.

This clone was seen a few times. The V gene is TRBV7-8, the J gene TRBJ1-1; 11 bases map to TRBD1. The CDR3 runs 18 residues. J was trimmed by 0 bases and V by 4 bases; bases with no gene match: 10. CDR1 is SGHVS, CDR2 FQNEAQ, per germline. The DNA of the CDR3 is TGTGCCAGCAGCTCCACAAGGACAGGGGGCCAATTGAACACTGAAGCTTTCTTT. The encoded protein is CASSSTRTGGQLNTEAFF.

The chain carries TRBV6-2 or TRBV6-3 and TRBJ1-2, with D tentatively TRBD1 (6 bases). The CDR3 is 12 amino acids. Germline CDR1 and CDR2: MNHEY and SVGEGT. V was cut by 6 bases and J by 9 bases, with 14 bases left in between. The CDR3 sequence: CASSPQGQSYTF. DNA of the CDR3: TGTGCCAGCAGCCCACAGGGTCAGAGCTACACCTTC.

This clone was seen a single time. The chain joins TRBV6-5 to TRBJ1-6, with TRBD1 matching over 10 bases. CDR1 MNHEY and CDR2 SVGAGI come from the germline V gene. This CDR3 contains 13 residues. The V and J ends lost 10 bases and 14 bases, in that order; junction bases with no gene match: 11. Here the CDR3 DNA reads TGTGCCACCCGGACAGGGGGTTCCTCCGCCCTCCACTTT. Translation: CATRTGGSSALHF.

This chain uses TRBV4-2 with TRBJ2-1; D not resolved. Trimming took off 0 bases at V and 3 bases at J, with 12 bases between the two ends. The CDR3 is 16 residues long. Germline values: CDR1 LGHNA, CDR2 YNFKEQ. CDR3 protein: CASSQDRSSNYNEQFF. The CDR3 DNA reads TGTGCCAGCAGCCAAGATCGGTCCTCCAACTACAATGAGCAGTTCTTC.

V usage is TRBV3-1 (or the pseudogene TRBV3-2) and J usage is TRBJ2-7; 13 bases align to TRBD2. The V gene end was trimmed by 4 bases and the J gene end by 0 bases; junction bases not matched to a gene: 6. CDR1 LGHDT and CDR2 YNNKEL come from the germline V gene (reference sequence). CDR3 length: 17 amino acids. The CDR3 nucleotides read TGTGCCAGCAGCCTCGGGACTAGCGGGACCCCCTCCTACGAGCAGTACTTC. Translating gives CASSLGTSGTPSYEQYF.

This sequence joins TRBV2 and TRBJ1-1; TRBD1 matches at 8 bases. Looked up from germline, CDR1 is SNHLY and CDR2 is FYNNEI. The CDR3 runs 13 residues. The V gene end was trimmed by 6 bases and the J gene end by 5 bases; junction bases not matched to a gene: 5. The CDR3 loop is CASRPRQGTEAFF. In nucleotides, the CDR3 is TGTGCCAGCAGGCCTCGACAGGGGACTGAAGCTTTCTTT. Complete variable domain (other parts from reference TRBV2 and TRBJ1-1): EPEVTQTPSHQVTQMGQEVILRCVPISNHLYFYWYRQILGQKVEFLVSFYNNEISEKSEIFDDQFSVERPDGSNFTLKIRSTKLEDSAMYFCASRPRQGTEAFFGQGTRLTVV.

The chain is built from TRBV9 and TRBJ1-1; 7 positions agree with TRBD1. The CDR3 covers 14 residues. Germline V gives CDR1 SGDLS, CDR2 YYNGEE. The junction had 9 bases not matched to a gene; V was cut back by 4 bases and J by 6 bases. The CDR3 here is CASSSQQGRAEAFF. The CDR3 region has the DNA TGTGCCAGCAGCTCCCAACAGGGGCGCGCTGAAGCTTTCTTT.

CDR3 in DNA: TGTGCCAGCAGTTCCCTACAGCAGGGGGCATATAGCAATCAGCCCCAGCATTTT. Protein sequence: CASSSLQQGAYSNQPQHF. The V call is TRBV28, the J call TRBJ1-5; 8 nucleotides agree with TRBD1. V shed 4 bases and J 0 bases; nucleotides not matched to a gene: 11. CDR3 length: 18 amino acids. CDR1 MDHEN and CDR2 SYDVKM come from the germline V gene. Based on the CDR3 plus reference TRBV28 and TRBJ1-5, the full variable domain is DVKVTQSSRYLVKRTGEKVFLECVQDMDHENMFWYRQDPGLGLRLIYFSYDVKMKEKGDIPEGYSVSREKKERFSLILESASTNQTSMYLCASSSLQQGAYSNQPQHFGDGTRLSIL.

The rearrangement links TRBV19 to TRBJ2-4; possibly TRBD2 for D (5 bases). The germline V gene encodes CDR1 LNHDA and CDR2 SQIVND (reference sequence). With 1 base removed from V and 2 bases from J, the gap between germline ends came to 9 bases. CDR3 length equals 15 residues. CDR3 residues: CASSIVEGTKNIQYF. The DNA of the CDR3 is TGTGCCAGTAGTATAGTCGAGGGAACCAAAAACATTCAGTACTTC.